Listed below are T cell receptor beta chains from one sample, sequenced in a study of blood T cell repertoires in COVID-19. Clones were sequenced by immunoSEQ multiplex PCR, and TCRdb holds only the in-frame ones, with some missing. The table lists around 26,000 clones, 82% of them singletons. Sequencing used peripheral blood. Source of these receptors: a human donor in a cohort sampled during active COVID-19. The CDR3 runs from the conserved cysteine through the conserved F or W. Fields, in order: V gene, J gene, D gene, clone size, CDR3 DNA, CDR3 protein. The D gene is left open where the match is weak. Expanded clones are given a class, and other clones once, few, many or no size at all.

>TRBV6-2/TRBV6-3|TRBJ2-5|TRBD2|NA
TGTGCCAGCAGTTACTTGGCGGGGGGCGGTACAGAGACCCAGTACTTC
CASSYLAGGGTETQYF
>TRBV18|TRBJ1-1|NA|NA
TGTGCCAGCTCCTCAGAACAGGGGAACACTGAAGCTTTCTTT
CASSSEQGNTEAFF
>TRBV5-1|TRBJ2-6|NA|once
TGCGCCAGTCATCGGGGGTCCGGGGCCAACGTCCTGACTTTC
CASHRGSGANVLTF
>TRBV6-6|TRBJ1-6|NA|NA
TGTGCCAGCAGAAGGGGGGAGGGACACAATTCACCCCTCCACTTT
CASRRGEGHNSPLHF
>TRBV6-5|TRBJ1-6|NA|NA
TGTGCCAGCAGACGGGGGGGGTTGAATACACCCCTCCACTTT
CASRRGGLNTPLHF
>TRBV7-9|TRBJ2-3|TRBD2|once
TGTGCCAGCAGCTTAAGCGGGAGGTACACAGATACGCAGTATTTT
CASSLSGRYTDTQYF
>TRBV27|TRBJ2-7|NA|NA
TGTGCCAGCAGCCTAAGACTAACAGCGGGCGAGCAGTACTTC
CASSLRLTAGEQYF
>TRBV28|TRBJ1-1|NA|NA
TGTGCCAGCATCTGGGGGGGAAGCACTGAAGCTTTCTTT
CASIWGGSTEAFF
>TRBV11-3|TRBJ2-5|TRBD2|NA
TGTGCCAGCAGCTTAGGACTAGCGGGCCAAGAGACCCAGTACTTC
CASSLGLAGQETQYF
>TRBV7-9|TRBJ2-7|TRBD2|once
TGTGCCAGCAGCTTAGGGGAGGGCCGCTACGAGCAGTACTTC
CASSLGEGRYEQYF
>TRBV15|TRBJ2-1|NA|NA
TGTGCCACCAGCAGAGATGAGAACAATGAGCAGTTCTTC
CATSRDENNEQFF
>TRBV4-1|TRBJ1-5|TRBD1|NA
TGCGCCAGCAGCCAAGACGGACAGGAAAATCAGCCCCAGCATTTT
CASSQDGQENQPQHF
>TRBV6-2/TRBV6-3|TRBJ1-1|NA|NA
TGTGCCAGCAGCCAAGCGTCCAGGGAGGGAGCTTTCTTT
CASSQASREGAFF
>TRBV7-2|TRBJ2-5|TRBD2|once
TGTGCCAGCAGCTTAGGCGGGGGGCGGGTGACCCAGTACTTC
CASSLGGGRVTQYF
>TRBV5-6|TRBJ2-1|TRBD1|NA
TGTGCCAGCAGCTTGGCGGACAGGGGATACAATGAGCAGTTCTTC
CASSLADRGYNEQFF
>TRBV29-1|TRBJ1-1|TRBD1|NA
TGCAGCGTTGAGGGGACAGGGGGTAGAACTGAAGCTTTCTTT
CSVEGTGGRTEAFF
>TRBV14|TRBJ2-7|NA|NA
TGTGCCAGCAGCCAAGAGACAGTCGTGGACTACGAGCAGTACTTC
CASSQETVVDYEQYF
>TRBV6-5|TRBJ2-3|TRBD2|NA
TGTGCCAGCAGATATAGCGGGGGGAAGCAAGATACGCAGTATTTT
CASRYSGGKQDTQYF
>TRBV25-1|TRBJ2-4|TRBD1|once
TGTGCCAGCAGTAGTACAGGGGGGAAAGCCAAAAACATTCAGTACTTC
CASSSTGGKAKNIQYF
>TRBV7-9|TRBJ2-1|TRBD2|NA
TGTGCCAGCAGCTTAGTTTCGAAACTAGCGGGAGCCAACAATGAGCAGTTCTTC
CASSLVSKLAGANNEQFF
>TRBV25-1|TRBJ2-3|TRBD1|NA
TGTGCCAGCAGTCCCGACAGGGCGGACACAGATACGCAGTATTTT
CASSPDRADTDTQYF
>TRBV4-2|TRBJ2-7|NA|NA
TGTGCCAGCAGACTGCCCCGGACATCCTTCCACCAGGAGCAGTACTTC
CASRLPRTSFHQEQYF
>TRBV18|TRBJ2-1|TRBD2|NA
TGTGCCAGCTCACCCCTGGGGGGGAACTACAATGAGCAGTTCTTC
CASSPLGGNYNEQFF
>TRBV13|TRBJ1-2|TRBD1|few
TGTGCCAGCAGCTCCACAGGGGACTATGGCTACACCTTC
CASSSTGDYGYTF
>TRBV18|TRBJ1-4|TRBD1|NA
TGTGCCAGCTCACCAAGACAGGGATTTGCAACTAATGAAAAACTGTTTTTT
CASSPRQGFATNEKLFF
>TRBV2|TRBJ2-7|NA|NA
TGTGCCAGCAGTCCACAGGAGTCCTACGAGCAGTACTTC
CASSPQESYEQYF
>TRBV6-6|TRBJ1-4|TRBD1|NA
TGTGCCAGCAGCCCCGAGGGGGCTCGGAAAGAAAAACTGTTTTTT
CASSPEGARKEKLFF
>TRBV11-2|TRBJ2-7|NA|NA
TGTGCCAGCAGCCTCAACCTAGGGGGTTCCTACGAGCAGTACTTC
CASSLNLGGSYEQYF
>TRBV7-8|TRBJ1-2|NA|NA
TGTGCCAGCAGCTTGTATAGGGGAGGTCGCTATGTGGGCTACACCTTC
CASSLYRGGRYVGYTF
>TRBV25-1|TRBJ1-6|TRBD1|NA
TGTGCCAGCAGTGGGGGACAGCTGAAGTTCCACTTT
CASSGGQLKFHF
>TRBV9|TRBJ2-5|NA|NA
TGTGCCAGCAGCGCAACGCACACGCGGGGCCCGGGGGAGACCCAGTACTTC
CASSATHTRGPGETQYF
>TRBV3-1/TRBV3-2|TRBJ2-1|NA|NA
TGTGCCAGCAGCCAAGAGGTCGCGAGCGACTCCTACAATGAGCAGTTCTTC
CASSQEVASDSYNEQFF
>TRBV4-3|TRBJ2-6|TRBD2|once
TGCGCCAGCAGCCCCGGACTAGCGGGAGATGTTGGGGCCAACGTCCTGACTTTC
CASSPGLAGDVGANVLTF
>TRBV6-6|TRBJ2-1|NA|NA
TGTGCCAGCAGTCGATCGACTGAATACAATGAGCAGTTCTTC
CASSRSTEYNEQFF
>TRBV2|TRBJ1-5|NA|NA
TGTGCCAGCAGTGATTCGGGTCGAAGTCAGCCCCAGCATTTT
CASSDSGRSQPQHF
>TRBV5-5|TRBJ1-5|NA|NA
TGTGCCACCGGCCGGACTCCCAATCAGCCCCAGCATTTT
CATGRTPNQPQHF
>TRBV30|TRBJ1-6|NA|NA
TGTGCCTGGAGTAAACAGGGAGATTCACCCCTCCACTTT
CAWSKQGDSPLHF
>TRBV20-1|TRBJ1-5|TRBD1|NA
TGCAGTGCTAGTCGACAGGGGATTCATCAGCCCCAGCATTTT
CSASRQGIHQPQHF
>TRBV30|TRBJ1-4|TRBD1|NA
TGTGCCGGAAGACAGGGGGCTTATGAAAAACTGTTTTTT
CAGRQGAYEKLFF
>TRBV28|TRBJ2-7|NA|NA
TGTGCCAGCAGTTTACTAGAACGAGACGAGCAGTACTTC
CASSLLERDEQYF
>TRBV6-2/TRBV6-3|TRBJ1-5|TRBD1|NA
TGTGCCAGCAGTGCAACAGGGGGGCGCAATCAGCCCCAGCATTTT
CASSATGGRNQPQHF
>TRBV6-5|TRBJ1-5|TRBD1|NA
TGTGCCAGCAGTTACCGACAGGGAGACAATCAGCCCCAGCATTTT
CASSYRQGDNQPQHF
>TRBV30|TRBJ2-7|NA|few
TGTGCCTGGAGTGTACGTTCACAGGTAACTTACGAGCAGTACTTC
CAWSVRSQVTYEQYF
>TRBV6-5|TRBJ2-7|TRBD1|NA
TGTGCCAGCACCAACACCATAAACAGGGGTTTGTACTTC
CASTNTINRGLYF
>TRBV9|TRBJ1-1|NA|NA
TGTGCCAGCAGCGTTCAGGGCGGTGTTTACACTGAAGCTTTCTTT
CASSVQGGVYTEAFF
>TRBV3-1/TRBV3-2|TRBJ2-7|NA|NA
TGTGCCAGCAGCCAAGGGCGTTGGGGCGAGAACTACGAGCAGTACTTC
CASSQGRWGENYEQYF
>TRBV9|TRBJ2-4|TRBD1|once
TGTGCCAGCAGCGTAGGGTTAAGTAAGGACAGGGGGCCAGGGGCCAAAAACATTCAGTACTTC
CASSVGLSKDRGPGAKNIQYF
>TRBV9|TRBJ2-5|TRBD2|NA
TGTGCCAGCAGCGTAGGTGTCGGCGGGGGGCCTCAAGAGACCCAGTACTTC
CASSVGVGGGPQETQYF
>TRBV19|TRBJ1-5|TRBD1|once
TGTGCCAGTAGTATTGACAGGGACCCTCAGCCCCAGCATTTT
CASSIDRDPQPQHF
>TRBV19|TRBJ1-1|NA|NA
TGTGCCAGTAGTATTCCGGGTGTGAACACTGAAGCTTTCTTT
CASSIPGVNTEAFF
>TRBV29-1|TRBJ2-1|TRBD1|NA
TGCAGCGCCGAGCGAGGGGGCGGTCTCAATGAGCAGTTCTTC
CSAERGGGLNEQFF
>TRBV18|TRBJ2-5|TRBD1|NA
TGTGCCAGCTCACCTCGCGGTGGACAGGAAAGGTTGGAGACCCAGTACTTC
CASSPRGGQERLETQYF
>TRBV7-2|TRBJ1-2|NA|NA
TGTGCCAGCAGCTTAAGCTTAACTAACTATGGCTACACCTTC
CASSLSLTNYGYTF
>TRBV6-2/TRBV6-3|TRBJ2-1|NA|NA
TGTGCCAGCCGCCCCCGCGACAGCGAGCAGTTCTTC
CASRPRDSEQFF